Following are 8 T cell receptor beta chains from one sample sequenced in a study of T cell responses to AZD1222 COVID-19 vaccine. Assay: immunoSEQ multiplex PCR; the TCRdb copy retains only in-frame clones and omits some. The data show some 160,000 clones, approximately 90% seen once. The material was peripheral blood, obtained on day 0 of AZD1222 vaccination. The source of these receptors is an adult in good health.

This clone occurred a few times. The chain has TRBV5-1 and TRBJ2-7; D not resolved. CDR3 length: 12 amino acids. Germline lookup yields CDR1 SGHRS and CDR2 YFSETQ. Trimming cost V 4 bases and J 0 bases, with 5 bases left between them. The CDR3 DNA is TGCGCCAGCAGCATGAACTCCTACGAGCAGTACTTC. As protein: CASSMNSYEQYF.

Here the CDR3 reads CASSLEDTQYF. CDR3 sequence (DNA): TGTGCCAGCAGCTTAGAGGATACGCAGTATTTT. The V gene is TRBV11-3, the J gene TRBJ2-3; D is uncertain. Trimming removed 0 bases from V and 6 bases from J, with 1 base in between. Germline CDR1 is SGHNT and CDR2 is YENEEA. The CDR3 is 11 amino acids.

The V and J genes are TRBV5-4 and TRBJ1-2, with D possibly TRBD1 on 5 matching bases. Trimming took off 5 bases at V and 5 bases at J, with 25 bases between the two ends. Germline V gene lookup returns CDR1 SGHNT and CDR2 YYREEE (reference sequence). The CDR3 is made up of 17 amino acids. The CDR3, as DNA: TGTGCCAGCAGTTGGGGGGGATCTTCGGCAATGAGGTATGGCTACACCTTC. This sequence encodes CASSWGGSSAMRYGYTF.

The gene calls are TRBV12-3 or TRBV12-4 and TRBJ1-1; D remains unclear. The CDR3 covers 12 residues. Trimming stripped 5 bases from V and 5 bases from J, with 9 bases between. The CDR3 nucleotides are TGTGCCAGCAGTGGTGACGGGACTGAAGCTTTCTTT. Encoded protein: CASSGDGTEAFF.

The V and J genes are TRBV27 and TRBJ2-3, with 7 bases matching TRBD2. V was pared by 3 bases and J by 1 base, with 7 bases of the junction left unmatched. The V gene's germline CDR1 is MNHEY and CDR2 SMNVEV (reference sequence). This CDR3 has 16 amino acids. DNA of the CDR3: TGTGCCAGCAGTTTCATCCGGGGAGGGGGCACAGATACGCAGTATTTT. The encoded protein is CASSFIRGGGTDTQYF.

Remarks on this clone: The junction differs from germline at one of its ends, possibly a read error. V usage is TRBV5-1 and J usage is TRBJ2-2, with D perhaps TRBD1 (6 bases). CDR3 size: 15 residues. CDR1 is SGHRS and CDR2 is YFSETQ in the germline V gene. The CDR3 protein is CASRFFAGGAGELFF. Here the CDR3 DNA reads TGCGCCAGCCGCTTTTTCGCTGGGGGCGCCGGGGAGCTGTTTTTT. Full variable domain (outside the CDR3, taken from reference TRBV5-1 and TRBJ2-2): KAGVTQTPRYLIKTRGQQVTLSCSPISGHRSVSWYQQTPGQGLQFLFEYFSETQRNKGNFPGRFSGRQFSNSRSEMNVSTLELGDSALYLCASRFFAGGAGELFFGEGSRLTVL.

The chain is built from TRBV9 and TRBJ2-3, with TRBD2 identical over 9 bases. V lost 3 bases, J lost 4 bases, and 3 bases stayed unmatched. CDR1 is SGDLS and CDR2 is YYNGEE in the germline V gene. The CDR3 runs to 14 residues. CDR3 amino acids: CASSDAGGPDTQYF. The CDR3 DNA reads TGTGCCAGCAGCGACGCGGGGGGGCCAGATACGCAGTATTTT.

The chain carries TRBV5-1 and TRBJ1-1; no definite D call. V was cut by 5 bases and J by 0 bases, with 8 bases left in between. CDR3 length equals 13 residues. CDR1 is SGHRS, CDR2 YFSETQ, per germline. The CDR3, as DNA: TGCGCCAGCAGACCCACCATGAACACTGAAGCTTTCTTT. Protein: CASRPTMNTEAFF.